This T cell receptor beta chain was captured in a study of shared T cell receptors in the human thymus. Profiling relied on immunoSEQ multiplex PCR, and the TCRdb table lists in-frame clones only, not all of them. The sample records 600,000 to 900,000 clones, approximately 83% being singletons. Germline-derived CDR1 and CDR2 are ENHRY and SYGVKD. The CDR3 spans 18 residues. After removal of 9 bases from V and 1 base from J, the junction contained 20 bases not matched to a gene. These data are also associated with another study on human thymus T cells. That source adds: Having surgery to correct congenital heart defects, healthy Finnish infants acted as the donors. Thymus specimens were resections from corrective heart surgery. Thymic and blood repertoires appeared to show biased V and J gene usage.

What was sequenced was thymocytes. This chain connects TRBV10-3 to TRBJ2-5; 7 nucleotides line up with TRBD1. This clonotype was sampled from a girl younger than two with a congenital heart defect. CDR3 in amino acids: CAMSDRYNSPQAQETQYF. CDR3 bases: TGTGCCATGTCGGACAGGTATAACTCACCCCAGGCCCAAGAGACCCAGTACTTC.